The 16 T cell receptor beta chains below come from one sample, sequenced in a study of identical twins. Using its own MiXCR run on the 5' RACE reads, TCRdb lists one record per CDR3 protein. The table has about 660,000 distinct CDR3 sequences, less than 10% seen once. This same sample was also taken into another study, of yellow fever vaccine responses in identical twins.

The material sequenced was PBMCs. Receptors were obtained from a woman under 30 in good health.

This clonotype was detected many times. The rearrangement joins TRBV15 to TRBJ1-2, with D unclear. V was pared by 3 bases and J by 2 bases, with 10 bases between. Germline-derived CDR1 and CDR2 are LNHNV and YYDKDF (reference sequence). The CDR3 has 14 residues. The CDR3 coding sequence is TGTGCCACCAGCAGCGTGGAGTTCAACTATGGCTACACCTTC. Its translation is CATSSVEFNYGYTF.

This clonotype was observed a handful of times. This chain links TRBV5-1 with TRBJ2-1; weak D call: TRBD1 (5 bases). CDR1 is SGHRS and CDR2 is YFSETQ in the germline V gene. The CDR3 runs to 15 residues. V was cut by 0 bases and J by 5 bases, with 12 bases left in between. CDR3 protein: CASSLESQGHNEQFF. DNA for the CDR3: TGCGCCAGCAGCTTGGAGTCGCAGGGCCACAATGAGCAGTTCTTC.

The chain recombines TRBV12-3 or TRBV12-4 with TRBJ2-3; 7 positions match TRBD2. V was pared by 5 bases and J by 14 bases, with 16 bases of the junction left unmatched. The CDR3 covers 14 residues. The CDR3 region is CASSRGNWDYGGYF. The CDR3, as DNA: TGTGCCAGCAGTCGCGGGAACTGGGACTACGGGGGGTATTTT.

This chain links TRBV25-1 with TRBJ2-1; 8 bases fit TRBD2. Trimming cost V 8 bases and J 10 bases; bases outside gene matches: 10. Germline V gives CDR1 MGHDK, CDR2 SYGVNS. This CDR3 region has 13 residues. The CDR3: CASGLASLGEQFF. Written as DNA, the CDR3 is TGTGCCAGCGGACTAGCATCTCTGGGGGAGCAGTTCTTC.

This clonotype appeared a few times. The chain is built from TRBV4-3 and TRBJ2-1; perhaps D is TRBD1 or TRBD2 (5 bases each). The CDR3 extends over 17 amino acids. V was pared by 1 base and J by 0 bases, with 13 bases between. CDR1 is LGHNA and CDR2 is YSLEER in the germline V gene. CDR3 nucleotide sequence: TGCGCCAGCAGCCAAGCTGCCTTTGGGGGCTCCTACAATGAGCAGTTCTTC. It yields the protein CASSQAAFGGSYNEQFF.

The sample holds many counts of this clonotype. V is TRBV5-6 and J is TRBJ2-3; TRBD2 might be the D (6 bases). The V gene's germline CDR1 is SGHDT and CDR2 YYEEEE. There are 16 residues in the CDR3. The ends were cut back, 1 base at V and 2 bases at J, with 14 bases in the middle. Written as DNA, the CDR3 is TGTGCCAGCAGCTTGCCAGGGAGGTCCACCACAGATACGCAGTATTTT. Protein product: CASSLPGRSTTDTQYF.

CDR3 in amino acids: CASSATGLEQYF. The CDR3 nucleotides read TGTGCCAGCAGTGCCACGGGACTCGAGCAGTACTTC. The rearrangement joins TRBV2 to TRBJ2-7; TRBD2 is a possible D gene (6 bases). The germline V gene has CDR1 SNHLY and CDR2 FYNNEI. V was cut by 4 bases and J by 6 bases, with 10 bases left in between. This CDR3 is built from 12 residues.

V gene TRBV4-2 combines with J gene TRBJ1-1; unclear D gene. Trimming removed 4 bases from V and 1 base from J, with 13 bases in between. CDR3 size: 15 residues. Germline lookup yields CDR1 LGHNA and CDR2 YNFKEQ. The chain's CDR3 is CASSPGFGQNTEAFF. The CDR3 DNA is TGTGCCAGCAGCCCCGGGTTTGGGCAGAACACTGAAGCTTTCTTT.

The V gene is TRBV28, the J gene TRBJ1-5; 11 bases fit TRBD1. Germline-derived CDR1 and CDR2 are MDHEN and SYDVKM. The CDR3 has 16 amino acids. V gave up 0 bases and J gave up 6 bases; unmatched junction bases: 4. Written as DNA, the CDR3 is TGTGCCAGCAGTTTATGGGGACAGGGGGTCGGTCAGCCCCAGCATTTT. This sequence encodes CASSLWGQGVGQPQHF.

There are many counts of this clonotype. The CDR3 region has the DNA TGTGCCAGCAGTTACTCGATTGCTCGAGGTGCGCAGTATTTT. Translating it yields CASSYSIARGAQYF. The rearrangement joins TRBV6-5 to TRBJ2-3, with no clear D. CDR1 is MNHEY, CDR2 SVGAGI, per germline. The CDR3 covers 14 residues. V lost 0 bases, J lost 10 bases, and 14 bases lay in between.

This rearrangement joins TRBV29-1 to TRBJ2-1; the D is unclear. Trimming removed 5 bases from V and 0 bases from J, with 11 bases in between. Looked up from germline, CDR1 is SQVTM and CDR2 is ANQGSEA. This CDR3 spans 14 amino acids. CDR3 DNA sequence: TGCAGCGTTCCGCGGCCAAGCTCCTACAATGAGCAGTTCTTC. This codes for CSVPRPSSYNEQFF.

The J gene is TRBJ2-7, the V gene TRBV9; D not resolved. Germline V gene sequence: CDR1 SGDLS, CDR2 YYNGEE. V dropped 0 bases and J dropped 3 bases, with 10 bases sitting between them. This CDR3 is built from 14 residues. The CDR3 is CASSVDAYLYEQYF. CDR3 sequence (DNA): TGTGCCAGCAGCGTAGACGCATACCTCTACGAGCAGTACTTC.

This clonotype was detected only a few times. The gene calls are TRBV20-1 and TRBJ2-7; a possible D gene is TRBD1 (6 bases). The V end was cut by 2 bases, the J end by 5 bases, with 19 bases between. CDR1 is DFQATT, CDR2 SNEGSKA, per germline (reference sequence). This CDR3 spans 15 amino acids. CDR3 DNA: TGCAGTGCTAGACCCCTCACAGGGAAAGGGGACGAGCAGTACTTC. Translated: CSARPLTGKGDEQYF.

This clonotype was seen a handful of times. The CDR3, as DNA: TGTGCCAGCAGCTTAGTCGGGGGGGAGAGGAAAGATACGCAGTATTTT. Protein: CASSLVGGERKDTQYF. The rearrangement links TRBV7-9 to TRBJ2-3, with 8 bases that match TRBD2. The CDR3 extends over 16 amino acids. From germline, CDR1 is SEHNR and CDR2 FQNEAQ (reference sequence). Unmatched junction bases numbered 8, after V lost 1 base and J lost 5 bases.

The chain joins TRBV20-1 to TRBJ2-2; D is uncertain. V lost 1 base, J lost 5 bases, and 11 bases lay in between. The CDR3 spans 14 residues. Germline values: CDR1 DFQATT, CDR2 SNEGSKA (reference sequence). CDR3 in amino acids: CSARVNRKTGELFF. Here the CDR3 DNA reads TGCAGTGCTAGAGTCAATCGTAAAACCGGGGAGCTGTTTTTT.

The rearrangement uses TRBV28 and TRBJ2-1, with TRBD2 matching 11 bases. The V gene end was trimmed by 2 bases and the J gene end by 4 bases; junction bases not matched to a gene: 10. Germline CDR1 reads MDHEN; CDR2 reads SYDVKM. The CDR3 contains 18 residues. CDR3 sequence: CASSLEPIGTSGYNEQFF. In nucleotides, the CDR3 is TGTGCCAGCAGTTTAGAACCCATCGGGACTAGCGGATACAATGAGCAGTTCTTC.